This T cell receptor (beta chain) was identified during a study of cytomegalovirus exposure and HLA in healthy donors. Of note for this clone: The antigen is undetermined.

PCR primers comprised 60 Vbeta and 13 Jbeta primers. Sequenced by immunoSEQ multiplex PCR; TCRdb stores in-frame clones only, minus some. The sample holds about 160,000 clones, approximately 81% seen once. Study-wide results and limits: Information on immune exposure was restricted to one variable (CMV serostatus).

The TCR sequence derives from a young man in good health and CMV-seronegative. Source material: PBMCs.

CDR3 coding DNA: TGTGCCAGCAGCGCTATACCGGGACAGGGGAACGAAAAACTGTTTTTT. Its translation is CASSAIPGQGNEKLFF. V usage is TRBV7-9 and J usage is TRBJ1-4; TRBD1 agrees at 10 bases. This CDR3 contains 16 residues. Germline loops: CDR1 SEHNR, CDR2 FQNEAQ (reference sequence). V lost 5 bases and J lost 8; bases outside the gene matches: 11.